Presented here are 6 T cell receptor beta chains from one specimen sequenced in a study of blood T cell repertoires in COVID-19. Profiled with immunoSEQ multiplex PCR; TCRdb holds only in-frame clones, not every one. The sample holds about 260,000 clones, around 87% seen once. Sequencing was carried out using peripheral blood. The receptors were sampled from a woman aged 45-65 years with acute or convalescent COVID-19.

The chain is built from TRBV6-1 and TRBJ1-2; D remains ambiguous. V gave up 1 base and J gave up 2 bases, with 14 bases separating them. The CDR3 contains 16 residues. The germline CDR1 and CDR2 sequences are MNHNS and SASEGT. The CDR3 region is CASSEDRFVGNYGYTF. Written as DNA, the CDR3 is TGTGCCAGCAGTGAAGATCGGTTTGTCGGGAACTATGGCTACACCTTC.

The genes are TRBV5-1 and TRBJ2-5, with D tentatively TRBD2 (5 bases). The germline V and J ends were trimmed by 0 bases and 1 base, with 13 bases remaining between them. The CDR3 loop spans 16 amino acids. CDR1 is SGHRS and CDR2 is YFSETQ in the germline V gene. CDR3 nucleotide sequence: TGCGCCAGCAGCTTGGTTGGTCTAGCTTCCCAAGAGACCCAGTACTTC. Its translation is CASSLVGLASQETQYF.

On this clone itself: Other nucleotide sequences in the sample specify the same CDR3. The chain is built from TRBV24-1 and TRBJ2-1; 8 positions agree with TRBD2. There are 16 residues in the CDR3. The J segment lost 3 bases and the V segment lost 0 bases, leaving 3 bases of the junction unmatched. Germline-derived CDR1 and CDR2 are KGHDR and SFDVKD. The CDR3 coding sequence is TGTGCCACCAGTGATTTGGGCCTAGCGGGCTACAATGAGCAGTTCTTC. Protein product: CATSDLGLAGYNEQFF.

The chain couples TRBV9 to TRBJ1-2, with 8 bases aligning to TRBD1. From germline, CDR1 is SGDLS and CDR2 YYNGEE. There are 14 residues in the CDR3. J lost 2 bases, V lost 6 bases, and 6 bases had no gene match. The CDR3 loop is CASTRGQGNYGYTF. Here the CDR3 DNA reads TGTGCCAGCACCCGTGGACAGGGAAACTATGGCTACACCTTC. The complete variable domain, with remaining parts taken from reference TRBV9 and TRBJ1-2, reads DSGVTQTPKHLITATGQRVTLRCSPRSGDLSVYWYQQSLDQGLQFLIQYYNGEERAKGNILERFSAQQFPDLHSELNLSSLELGDSALYFCASTRGQGNYGYTFGSGTRLTVV.

The CDR3 DNA follows: TGTGCCAGCAGACGGGGGTCGCTTTATGGCTACACCTTC. This gives the protein CASRRGSLYGYTF. The rearrangement links TRBV12-3 or TRBV12-4 to TRBJ1-2; TRBD1 is a possible D gene (5 bases). V lost 6 bases and J lost 5, with 13 bases in between. The CDR3 sequence is 13 residues long.

V is TRBV7-9 and J is TRBJ1-5; tentative D call: TRBD1 (5 bases). Germline assignment: CDR1 SEHNR and CDR2 FQNEAQ (reference sequence). V shed 5 bases and J shed 3 bases, with 23 bases lying between them. The CDR3 length is 18 residues. In nucleotides, the CDR3 is TGTGCCAGCAGCCCCGACGGGCCTCCGGGACTTGACAATCAGCCCCAGCATTTT. Translated: CASSPDGPPGLDNQPQHF. Full variable domain (rest looked up from reference TRBV7-9 and TRBJ1-5): DTGVSQNPRHKITKRGQNVTFRCDPISEHNRLYWYRQTLGQGPEFLTYFQNEAQLEKSRLLSDRFSAERPKGSFSTLEIQRTEQGDSAMYLCASSPDGPPGLDNQPQHFGDGTRLSIL.